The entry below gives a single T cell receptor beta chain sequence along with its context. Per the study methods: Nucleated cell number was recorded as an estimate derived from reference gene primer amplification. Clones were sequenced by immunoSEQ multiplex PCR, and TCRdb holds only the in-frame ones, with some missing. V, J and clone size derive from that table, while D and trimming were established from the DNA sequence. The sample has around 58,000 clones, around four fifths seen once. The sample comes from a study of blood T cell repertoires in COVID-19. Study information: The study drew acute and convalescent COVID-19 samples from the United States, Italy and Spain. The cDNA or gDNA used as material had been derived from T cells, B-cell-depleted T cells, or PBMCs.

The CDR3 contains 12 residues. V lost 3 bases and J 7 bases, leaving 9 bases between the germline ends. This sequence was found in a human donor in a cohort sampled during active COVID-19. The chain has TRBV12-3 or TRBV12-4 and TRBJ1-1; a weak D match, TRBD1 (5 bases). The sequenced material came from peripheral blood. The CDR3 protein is CASSFGGGEAFF. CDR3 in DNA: TGTGCCAGCAGTTTTGGGGGGGGTGAAGCTTTCTTT.